This T cell receptor beta chain was identified in a study of cytomegalovirus exposure and HLA in healthy donors. Primers: 60 Vbeta forward and 13 Jbeta reverse. Libraries were prepared by immunoSEQ multiplex PCR; TCRdb keeps only in-frame clonotypes and omits some of them. The profile shows approximately 200,000 clones, roughly four fifths of them singletons. This TCR was recovered from a woman between 18 and 29 years old in good health and CMV-seropositive. The sequencing input was PBMCs.

This CDR3 is CASSSRRGQETQYF. CDR3 coding DNA: TGTGCCAGCAGTTCACGTAGGGGCCAAGAGACCCAGTACTTC. This chain uses TRBV28 with TRBJ2-5; D is possibly TRBD1 (5 bases). This CDR3 contains 14 residues. Germline CDR1 reads MDHEN; CDR2 reads SYDVKM. The germline V and J ends were trimmed by 4 bases and 1 base, with 10 bases remaining between them.